This T cell receptor beta chain is from a study of memory CD4+ T cells and cytomegalovirus serostatus. Single viable CD3+CD4+CD8-CD45RO+ cells were sorted as the memory CD4+ T cells. Total CD4+ T cells were enriched by CD4 positive selection. Original data processing: After removing out-of-frame reads, 2,204,828 distinct TCRbeta sequences remained. TCRdb's table, derived via immunoSEQ multiplex PCR, lists solely in-frame clones and lacks some. V, J and clone size reflect that table, while D and trimming were determined from the DNA. The sample lists approximately 23,000 clones; 60% to 80% were seen once. This CDR3 is 11 amino acids long. Trimming took 0 bases from V and 1 from J, leaving 0 bases between them. The germline gives CDR1 DFQATT, CDR2 SNEGSKA (reference sequence). Study outcomes and limitations: A US-trained random forest predicted CMV serostatus with median AUC roughly 0.91.

A few counts support this clone. Its antigen is not identified. V and J are TRBV20-1 and TRBJ1-1, with D uncertain. The sample comprised memory CD4+ T cells from blood. The clonotype comes from an adult in good health and CMV-seronegative. The CDR3 here is CSARENTEAFF. In nucleotides, the CDR3 is TGCAGTGCTAGAGAGAACACTGAAGCTTTCTTT.